One sample yielded the 17 T cell receptor beta chains listed below, sequenced in a study of blood T cell repertoires in COVID-19. Clones were read by immunoSEQ multiplex PCR, and TCRdb kept only the in-frame ones, dropping some. The sample records 53,000 or so clones, 75% to 80% being singletons. Sequenced: peripheral blood. Every receptor here comes from a man aged 50 to 60 with active or convalescent COVID-19.

The J gene is TRBJ2-7, the V gene TRBV3-1 (or the pseudogene TRBV3-2); D is possibly TRBD1 (6 bases). This CDR3 region has 15 residues. Trimming stripped 0 bases from V and 3 bases from J, with 12 bases between. Germline assignment: CDR1 LGHDT and CDR2 YNNKEL (reference sequence). The CDR3 here is CASSQDRQGIYEQYF. CDR3 coding DNA: TGTGCCAGCAGCCAAGATCGGCAGGGGATCTACGAGCAGTACTTC.

The rearrangement links TRBV7-9 to TRBJ2-5, with D possibly matching TRBD1 (5 bases). The V gene's germline CDR1 is SEHNR and CDR2 FQNEAQ (reference sequence). Trimming pared 5 bases from V and 2 bases from J, leaving 15 bases between. This CDR3 is built from 15 residues. The CDR3: CASSPTQGSQETQYF. Written as DNA, the CDR3 is TGTGCCAGCAGCCCAACGCAGGGTAGTCAAGAGACCCAGTACTTC.

The gene calls are TRBV7-2 and TRBJ2-1, with 7 bases that match TRBD2. Losses at the gene ends were 5 bases for V and 7 bases for J; bases not matched to a gene: 8. The CDR3 runs 14 residues. Germline values: CDR1 SGHTA, CDR2 FQGNSA. The CDR3: CASSPASGRNEQFF. DNA for the CDR3: TGTGCCAGCAGCCCGGCTAGCGGAAGGAATGAGCAGTTCTTC.

CDR3 protein: CASSGDGGYGYTF. CDR3 sequence (DNA): TGTGCCAGCAGCGGCGACGGGGGTTATGGCTACACCTTC. The chain couples TRBV2 to TRBJ1-2, with D possibly TRBD1 on 5 matching bases. CDR3 length: 13 amino acids. The germline V gene has CDR1 SNHLY and CDR2 FYNNEI. With 6 bases removed from V and 5 bases from J, the gap between germline ends came to 13 bases.

A remark on this clone: One end of the junction fails to match germline, which may point to a read error. V gene TRBV29-1 combines with J gene TRBJ2-3, with 7 nucleotides matching TRBD1. This CDR3 has 13 amino acids. The germline V gene has CDR1 SQVTM and CDR2 ANQGSEA. The CDR3 protein is CSVEGDSKDTQYF. In nucleotides, the CDR3 is TGCAGCGTTGAGGGGGACAGCAAAGATACGCAGTATTTT.

V and J are TRBV19 and TRBJ1-1; no definite D call. The germline gives CDR1 LNHDA, CDR2 SQIVND (reference sequence). CDR3 length: 14 amino acids. V was trimmed by 7 bases and J by 1 base, leaving 13 bases between them. CDR3: CASNPRLGNTEAFF. The CDR3 nucleotides are TGTGCCAGTAATCCCAGGCTGGGGAACACTGAAGCTTTCTTT.

The chain couples TRBV3-1 (or the pseudogene TRBV3-2) to TRBJ1-1; TRBD1 agrees at 7 bases. After removal of 6 bases from V and 1 base from J, the junction contained 5 bases not matched to a gene. Germline CDR1 is LGHDT and CDR2 is YNNKEL (reference sequence). The CDR3 length is 14 residues. CDR3 sequence: CASRVEGANTEAFF. The CDR3 DNA sequence: TGTGCCAGCAGAGTTGAGGGGGCGAACACTGAAGCTTTCTTT.

This clone was seen a single time. This rearrangement joins TRBV4-1 to TRBJ2-1; 10 nucleotides align to TRBD1. CDR1 MGHRA and CDR2 YSYEKL come from the germline V gene. Trimming at V came to 3 bases and at J to 7 bases, leaving 6 bases not matched to a gene. The CDR3 totals 15 residues. The CDR3 loop reads CASSQGQGLGNEQFF. The CDR3 DNA follows: TGCGCCAGCAGCCAGGGACAGGGGCTGGGGAATGAGCAGTTCTTC.

In this sample, this clone turned up a few times. The chain combines TRBV29-1 with TRBJ2-5, with D maybe TRBD1 (5 bases). This CDR3 region has 12 residues. V lost 7 bases to trimming and J lost 5 bases, with 14 bases between them. The germline V gene encodes CDR1 SQVTM and CDR2 ANQGSEA. Here the CDR3 reads CSASRVWETQYF. The CDR3 DNA is TGCAGCGCAAGCAGGGTCTGGGAGACCCAGTACTTC.

V and J are TRBV15 and TRBJ1-1; D is uncertain. The V end lost 4 bases, the J end lost 2 bases, and 8 bases lay between the germline ends. Germline V gene sequence: CDR1 LNHNV, CDR2 YYDKDF (reference sequence). This CDR3 is built from 13 residues. The CDR3 loop is CATSTTVNTEAFF. The CDR3 DNA reads TGTGCCACCAGCACTACCGTAAACACTGAAGCTTTCTTT.

In its sample, this clone was seen once. The chain has TRBV12-3 or TRBV12-4 and TRBJ1-2, with D possibly TRBD1 on 5 matching bases. The CDR3 has 13 amino acids. The V gene lost 5 bases and the J gene lost 6 bases, with 13 bases spanning the gap. The CDR3: CASSQTAFDGYTF. CDR3 nucleotide sequence: TGTGCCAGCAGTCAGACAGCGTTCGATGGCTACACCTTC.

This clone was counted a few times. The chain couples TRBV5-6 to TRBJ2-7; tentative D call: TRBD2 (6 bases). The germline CDR1 and CDR2 sequences are SGHDT and YYEEEE. V was trimmed by 4 bases and J by 4 bases, leaving 15 bases between them. This CDR3 has 14 amino acids. DNA for the CDR3: TGTGCCAGCAGCCCCCGACTAGTAGGGTACGAGCAGTACTTC. It codes for CASSPRLVGYEQYF. Complete variable domain (other parts from reference TRBV5-6 and TRBJ2-7): DAGVTQSPTHLIKTRGQQVTLRCSPKSGHDTVSWYQQALGQGPQFIFQYYEEEERQRGNFPDRFSGHQFPNYSSELNVNALLLGDSALYLCASSPRLVGYEQYFGPGTRLTVT.

CDR3 amino acids: CASSQGVQSHYEQYF. For the CDR3, the DNA is TGTGCCAGCAGCCAAGGTGTACAGTCTCATTACGAGCAGTACTTC. The rearrangement uses TRBV3-1 (or the pseudogene TRBV3-2) and TRBJ2-5; D is unclear. Matching the DNA end better, TRBJ2-7 makes the J call doubtful. The CDR3 runs to 15 residues. Germline V CDR1 and CDR2: LGHDT, YNNKEL (reference sequence).

The CDR3: CASGGSRGNEQFF. As DNA, the CDR3 is TGCGCCTCCGGCGGGAGTAGGGGCAATGAGCAGTTCTTC. The V call is TRBV5-1, the J call TRBJ2-1; 7 nucleotides agree with TRBD2. V was clipped by 10 bases and J by 6 bases; unmatched bases: 10. This CDR3 has 13 residues. Looked up from germline, CDR1 is SGHRS and CDR2 is YFSETQ. The whole variable domain, filled in from reference TRBV5-1 and TRBJ2-1, reads KAGVTQTPRYLIKTRGQQVTLSCSPISGHRSVSWYQQTPGQGLQFLFEYFSETQRNKGNFPGRFSGRQFSNSRSEMNVSTLELGDSALYLCASGGSRGNEQFFGPGTRLTVL.

This sequence joins TRBV5-1 and TRBJ2-5; a weak D match, TRBD1 (6 bases). Trimming took 1 base from V and 5 from J, leaving 15 bases between them. The germline CDR1 and CDR2 sequences are SGHRS and YFSETQ. CDR3 size: 15 residues. This CDR3 reads CASSLNQGMEETQYF. The CDR3 DNA reads as TGCGCCAGCAGCTTGAATCAGGGGATGGAGGAGACCCAGTACTTC. The entire variable domain, with the rest obtained from reference TRBV5-1 and TRBJ2-5, is as follows: KAGVTQTPRYLIKTRGQQVTLSCSPISGHRSVSWYQQTPGQGLQFLFEYFSETQRNKGNFPGRFSGRQFSNSRSEMNVSTLELGDSALYLCASSLNQGMEETQYFGPGTRLLVL.

The CDR3 DNA is TGTGCCAGCAGGGAGTCTTTACTCACTGCCTATGGCTACACCTTC. Its translation: CASRESLLTAYGYTF. The V gene is TRBV6-5, the J gene TRBJ1-2; D unresolved. Trimming pared 6 bases from V and 4 bases from J, leaving 18 bases between. Germline values: CDR1 MNHEY, CDR2 SVGAGI. CDR3 length: 15 amino acids.

CDR3 region: CASSITRGFEDTIYF. CDR3 DNA: TGTGCCAGCAGCATCACTCGGGGATTCGAAGACACCATATATTTT. The V call is TRBV7-8, the J call TRBJ1-3; D is uncertain. V dropped 5 bases and J dropped 8 bases, with 19 bases sitting between them. The CDR3 has 15 residues. Germline assignment: CDR1 SGHVS and CDR2 FQNEAQ.